This TCR beta chain emerged from a study of blood T cell repertoires in COVID-19. At the level of the study: From T cells, B-cell-depleted T cells, or PBMCs came the material, which was cDNA or gDNA.

Original analysis: It was from reference gene primer amplification that nucleated cell counts were estimated. Clones were read by immunoSEQ multiplex PCR, and TCRdb kept only the in-frame ones, dropping some. The V and J calls and clone size come from that table; D and trimming were worked out from the DNA. The repertoire has approximately 670,000 clones, just under 90% of them found once; the top ten carry under 0.3%. V lost 2 bases to trimming and J lost 2 bases, with 13 bases between them. This CDR3 is built from 16 residues. The germline gives CDR1 MNHEY, CDR2 SMNVEV (reference sequence). The V gene is TRBV27, the J gene TRBJ1-3; D gene uncertain. This clonotype was sampled from a woman between 18 and 29 years old with acute or convalescent COVID-19. The source material was peripheral blood. The CDR3 region has the DNA TGTGCCAGCAGTTTACGGGGAGGTTGGACTGGAAACACCATATATTTT. Its protein product is CASSLRGGWTGNTIYF.